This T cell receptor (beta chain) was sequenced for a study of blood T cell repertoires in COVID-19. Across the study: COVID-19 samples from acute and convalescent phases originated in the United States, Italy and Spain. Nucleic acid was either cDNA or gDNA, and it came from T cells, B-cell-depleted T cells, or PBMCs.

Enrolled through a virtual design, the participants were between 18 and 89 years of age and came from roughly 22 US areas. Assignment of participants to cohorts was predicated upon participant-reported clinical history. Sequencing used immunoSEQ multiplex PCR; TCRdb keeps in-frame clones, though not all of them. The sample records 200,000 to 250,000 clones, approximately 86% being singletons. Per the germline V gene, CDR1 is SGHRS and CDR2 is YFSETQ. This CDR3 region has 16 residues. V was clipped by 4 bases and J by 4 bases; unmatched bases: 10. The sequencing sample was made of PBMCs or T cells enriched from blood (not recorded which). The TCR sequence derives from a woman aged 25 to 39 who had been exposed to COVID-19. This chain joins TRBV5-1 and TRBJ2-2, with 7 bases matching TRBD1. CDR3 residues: CASSPETGRVTGELFF. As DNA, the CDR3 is TGCGCCAGCAGCCCGGAGACAGGGCGGGTCACCGGGGAGCTGTTTTTT.